The TCR beta chain described here comes from a study of metastatic and nonmetastatic thyroid tumors. Across the study: From malignant and benign thyroid patients, repertoires in blood and in tumor or nodule tissue were compared. Study-level findings and limits: As reported, TCR beta diversity in blood and tumor was significantly higher in malignant thyroid tumors than in benign nodules.

As handled by the study authors: The authors used CDR3 differences across clinicopathological groups to build a distant-metastasis classifier for papillary thyroid cancer. With MiXCR, TCRdb called clones anew from the PCR reads. The V and J calls were not made by the authors but by TCRdb's processing. The sample includes about 21,000 clones, around 30% of them seen just once. The V gene lost 0 bases and the J gene lost 4 bases, with 12 bases spanning the gap. Germline CDR1 reads DFQATT; CDR2 reads SNEGSKA (reference sequence). This CDR3 contains 14 residues. In its sample, this clone was seen many times. No antigen is known for it. Thyroid surgery was performed in patients who had received no treatment beforehand.

The chain recombines TRBV20-1 with TRBJ2-5; D tentatively fits TRBD1 or TRBD2 (5 bases each). The clonotype originates from a female donor with papillary thyroid cancer or a benign thyroid nodule (not recorded which). Some clones in this sample may be carry-over from other donors' samples. Sample: tumor tissue. CDR3 in DNA: TGCAGTGCTAGAGATGAGGGGCTGGGAGAGACCCAGTACTTC. Translated: CSARDEGLGETQYF.